The clone carrying this T cell receptor beta chain was seen repeatedly, ten times or more. Making TCR cDNA involved 5'RACE template switching, which added UMIs and a universal primer site. TCRdb called the 5' RACE reads again in MiXCR, with one record for every CDR3 protein. The sample lists tens of thousands of distinct CDR3 sequences; more than 5.5% were seen once. The sample comes from a study of T cells after yellow fever vaccination. CDR3 length equals 13 residues. V lost 4 bases and J 4 bases, leaving 10 bases between the germline ends. Germline CDR1 and CDR2: SGHTA and FQGNSA. The chain is built from TRBV7-2 and TRBJ1-1, with D hard to call. The TCR comes from a man aged 18 to 29 who received the YFV17D yellow fever vaccine. The sequencing used CD8+ T cells sorted from PBMCs, collected on the day of the first yellow fever vaccination. CDR3 in amino acids: CASSSPALTEAFF. The DNA of the CDR3 is TGTGCCAGCAGCTCCCCAGCGCTCACTGAAGCTTTCTTT.